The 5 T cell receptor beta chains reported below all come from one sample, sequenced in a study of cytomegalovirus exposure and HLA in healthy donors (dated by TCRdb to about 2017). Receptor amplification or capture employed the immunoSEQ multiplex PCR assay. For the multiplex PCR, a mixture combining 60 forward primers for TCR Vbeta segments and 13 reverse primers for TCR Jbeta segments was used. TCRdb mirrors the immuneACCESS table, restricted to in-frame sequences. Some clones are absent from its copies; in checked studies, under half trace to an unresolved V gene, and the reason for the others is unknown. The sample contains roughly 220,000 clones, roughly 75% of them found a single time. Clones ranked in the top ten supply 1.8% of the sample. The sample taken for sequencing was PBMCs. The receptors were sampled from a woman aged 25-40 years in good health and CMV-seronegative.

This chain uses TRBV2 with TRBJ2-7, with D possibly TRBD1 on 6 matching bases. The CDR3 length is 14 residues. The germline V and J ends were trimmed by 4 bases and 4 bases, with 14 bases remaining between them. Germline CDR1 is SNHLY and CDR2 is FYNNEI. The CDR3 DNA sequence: TGTGCCAGCAGTGTTTCGACAGGCTCGTACGAGCAGTACTTC. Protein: CASSVSTGSYEQYF.

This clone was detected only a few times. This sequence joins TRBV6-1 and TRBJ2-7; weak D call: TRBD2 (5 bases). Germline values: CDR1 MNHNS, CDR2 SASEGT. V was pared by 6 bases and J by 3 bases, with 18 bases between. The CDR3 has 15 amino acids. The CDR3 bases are TGTGCCAGCAGCGGACTGGCTTTCAATATCTACGAGCAGTACTTC. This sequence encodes CASSGLAFNIYEQYF.

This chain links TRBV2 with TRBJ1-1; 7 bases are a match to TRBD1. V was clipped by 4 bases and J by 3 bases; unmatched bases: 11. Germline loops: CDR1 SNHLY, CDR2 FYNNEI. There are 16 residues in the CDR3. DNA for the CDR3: TGTGCCAGCAGTGTATTTCGACAGGGCCCATACACTGAAGCTTTCTTT. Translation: CASSVFRQGPYTEAFF.

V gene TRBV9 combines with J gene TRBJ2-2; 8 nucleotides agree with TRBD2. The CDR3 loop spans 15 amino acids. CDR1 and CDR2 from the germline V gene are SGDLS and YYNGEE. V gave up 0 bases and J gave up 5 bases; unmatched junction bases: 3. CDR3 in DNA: TGTGCCAGCAGCGTAGAAAGCGGGAGTACCGGGGAGCTGTTTTTT. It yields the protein CASSVESGSTGELFF.

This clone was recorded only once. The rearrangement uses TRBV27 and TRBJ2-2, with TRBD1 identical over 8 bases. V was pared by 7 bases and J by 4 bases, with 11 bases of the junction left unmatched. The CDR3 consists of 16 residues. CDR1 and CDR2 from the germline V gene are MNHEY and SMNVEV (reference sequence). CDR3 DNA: TGTGCCAGCACCCGAACCCGACAGGGGAGCACCGGGGAGCTGTTTTTT. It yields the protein CASTRTRQGSTGELFF.